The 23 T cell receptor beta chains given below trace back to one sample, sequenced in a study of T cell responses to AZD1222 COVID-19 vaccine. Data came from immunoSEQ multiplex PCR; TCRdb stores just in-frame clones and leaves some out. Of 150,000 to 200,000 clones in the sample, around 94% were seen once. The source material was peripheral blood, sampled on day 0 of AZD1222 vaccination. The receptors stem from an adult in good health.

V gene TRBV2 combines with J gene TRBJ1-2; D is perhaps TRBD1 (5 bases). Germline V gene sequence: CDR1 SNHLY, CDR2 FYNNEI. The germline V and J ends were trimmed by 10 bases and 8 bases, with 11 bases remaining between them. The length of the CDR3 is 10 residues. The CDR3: CAKGPLGYTF. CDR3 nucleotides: TGTGCCAAGGGACCGCTAGGCTACACCTTC.

The CDR3 protein is CASSSTGGDQPQHF. CDR3 nucleotides: TGTGCCAGCAGTTCAACAGGGGGTGATCAGCCCCAGCATTTT. This chain connects TRBV28 to TRBJ1-5; 8 bases are shared with TRBD1. Germline CDR1 and CDR2: MDHEN and SYDVKM. This CDR3 has 14 residues. With 4 bases clipped from V and 5 bases from J, the junction kept 4 bases outside the gene matches.

CDR3 region: CASSESTGGRPRGAFF. CDR3 DNA sequence: TGCGCCAGCAGTGAGTCGACAGGGGGCCGTCCCCGTGGAGCTTTCTTT. V usage is TRBV10-1 and J usage is TRBJ1-1; 10 nucleotides match TRBD1. V lost 0 bases to trimming and J lost 10 bases; unmatched junction nucleotides: 11. Germline V CDR1 and CDR2: WNHNN, SYGVQD (reference sequence). The CDR3 sequence is 16 residues long.

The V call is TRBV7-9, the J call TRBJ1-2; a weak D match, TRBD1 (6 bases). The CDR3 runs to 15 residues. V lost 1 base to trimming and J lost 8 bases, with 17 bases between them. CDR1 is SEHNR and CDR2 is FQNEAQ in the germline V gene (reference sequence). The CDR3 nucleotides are TGTGCCAGCAGCTTAGACCCGGGACATGTCTCCGGCTACACCTTC. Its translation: CASSLDPGHVSGYTF.

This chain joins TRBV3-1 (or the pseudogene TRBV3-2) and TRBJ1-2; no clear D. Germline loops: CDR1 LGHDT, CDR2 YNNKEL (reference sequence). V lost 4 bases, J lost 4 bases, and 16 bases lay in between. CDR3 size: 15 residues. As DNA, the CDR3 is TGTGCCAGCAGCCCGACTGACACCCGATTCTATGGCTACACCTTC. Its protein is CASSPTDTRFYGYTF.

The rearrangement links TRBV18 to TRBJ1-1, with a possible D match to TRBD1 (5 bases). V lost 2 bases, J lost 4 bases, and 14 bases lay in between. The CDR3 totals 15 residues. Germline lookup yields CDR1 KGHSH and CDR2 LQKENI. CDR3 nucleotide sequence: TGTGCCAGCTCACCAACCTCACAGGCCCGCACTGAAGCTTTCTTT. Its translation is CASSPTSQARTEAFF.

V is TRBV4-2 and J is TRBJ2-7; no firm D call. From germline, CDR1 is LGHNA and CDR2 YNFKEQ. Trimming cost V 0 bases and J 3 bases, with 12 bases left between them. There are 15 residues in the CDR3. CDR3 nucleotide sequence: TGTGCCAGCAGCCAAGATCCCCAAGGCGGCTACGAGCAGTACTTC. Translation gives CASSQDPQGGYEQYF.

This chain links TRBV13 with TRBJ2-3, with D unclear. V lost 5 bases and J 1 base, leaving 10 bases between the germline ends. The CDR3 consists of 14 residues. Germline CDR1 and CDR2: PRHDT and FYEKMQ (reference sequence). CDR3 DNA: TGTGCCAGCAGCGTCAGGAGTCGCACAGATACGCAGTATTTT. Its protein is CASSVRSRTDTQYF. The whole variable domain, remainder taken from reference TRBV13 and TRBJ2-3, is AAGVIQSPRHLIKEKRETATLKCYPIPRHDTVYWYQQGPGQDPQFLISFYEKMQSDKGSIPDRFSAQQFSDYHSELNMSSLELGDSALYFCASSVRSRTDTQYFGPGTRLTVL.

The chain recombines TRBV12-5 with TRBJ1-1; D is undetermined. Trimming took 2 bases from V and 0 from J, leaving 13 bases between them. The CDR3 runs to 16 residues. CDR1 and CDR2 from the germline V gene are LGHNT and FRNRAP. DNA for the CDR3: TGTGCTAGTGGTTTGAATTTGGAGAACATGAACACTGAAGCTTTCTTT. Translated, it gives CASGLNLENMNTEAFF.

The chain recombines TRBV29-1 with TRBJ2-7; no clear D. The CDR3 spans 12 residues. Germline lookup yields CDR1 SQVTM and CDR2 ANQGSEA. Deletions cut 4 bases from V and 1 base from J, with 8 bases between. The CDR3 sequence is CSVVVSSYEQYF. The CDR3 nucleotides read TGCAGCGTTGTGGTCAGTTCCTACGAGCAGTACTTC.

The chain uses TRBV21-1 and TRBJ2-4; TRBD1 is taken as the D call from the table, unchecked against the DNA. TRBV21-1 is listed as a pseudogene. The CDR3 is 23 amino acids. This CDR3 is CASSRLLQSGTGGEVGSKNIQYF. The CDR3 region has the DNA TGTGCCAGCAGCAGACTTCTTCAATCCGGGACAGGGGGGGAGGTTGGGTCCAAAAACATTCAGTACTTC.

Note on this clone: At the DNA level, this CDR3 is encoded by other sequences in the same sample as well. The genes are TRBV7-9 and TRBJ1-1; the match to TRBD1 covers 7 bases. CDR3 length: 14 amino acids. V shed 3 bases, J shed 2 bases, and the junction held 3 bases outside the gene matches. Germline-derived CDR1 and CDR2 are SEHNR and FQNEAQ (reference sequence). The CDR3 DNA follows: TGTGCCAGCAGCTTGGACAGGCTCAACACTGAAGCTTTCTTT. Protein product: CASSLDRLNTEAFF.

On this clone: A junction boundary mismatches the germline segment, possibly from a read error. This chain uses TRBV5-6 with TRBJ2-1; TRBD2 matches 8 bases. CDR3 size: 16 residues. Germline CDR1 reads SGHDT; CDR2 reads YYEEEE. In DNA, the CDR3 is TGTGCCAGCTGCTTTGAACGGGCTAGCGGGTACAATGAGCAGTTCTTC. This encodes CASCFERASGYNEQFF.

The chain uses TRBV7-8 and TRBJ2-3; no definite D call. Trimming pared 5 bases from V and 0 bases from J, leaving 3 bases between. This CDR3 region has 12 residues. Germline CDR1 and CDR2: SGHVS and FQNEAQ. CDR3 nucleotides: TGTGCCAGCAGCCAAAGCACAGATACGCAGTATTTT. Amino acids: CASSQSTDTQYF.

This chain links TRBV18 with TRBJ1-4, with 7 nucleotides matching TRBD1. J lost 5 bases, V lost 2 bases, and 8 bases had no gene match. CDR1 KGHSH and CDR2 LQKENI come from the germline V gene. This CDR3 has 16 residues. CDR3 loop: CASSPSWGQLNEKLFF. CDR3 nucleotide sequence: TGTGCCAGCTCACCAAGTTGGGGACAGCTGAATGAAAAACTGTTTTTT.

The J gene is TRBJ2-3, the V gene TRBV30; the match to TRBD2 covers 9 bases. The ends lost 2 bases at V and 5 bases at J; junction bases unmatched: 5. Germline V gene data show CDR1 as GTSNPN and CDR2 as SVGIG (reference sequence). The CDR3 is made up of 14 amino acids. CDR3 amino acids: CAWSMRGGEDTQYF. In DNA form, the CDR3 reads TGTGCCTGGAGTATGCGCGGGGGGGAAGATACGCAGTATTTT.

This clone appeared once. This CDR3 reads CASSLARTGYRASSYNEQFF. The CDR3 coding sequence is TGCGCCAGCAGCTTGGCGCGGACAGGCTATCGGGCTAGCTCCTACAATGAGCAGTTCTTC. The V gene is TRBV5-1, the J gene TRBJ2-1; 7 bases agree with TRBD1. Germline V CDR1 and CDR2: SGHRS, YFSETQ. The V gene end was trimmed by 0 bases and the J gene end by 0 bases; junction bases not matched to a gene: 15. This CDR3 contains 20 residues.

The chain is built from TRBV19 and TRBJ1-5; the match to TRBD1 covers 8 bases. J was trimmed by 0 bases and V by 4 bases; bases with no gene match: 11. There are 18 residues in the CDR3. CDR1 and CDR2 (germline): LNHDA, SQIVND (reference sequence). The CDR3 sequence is CASSTTDRAVYSNQPQHF. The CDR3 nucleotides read TGTGCCAGTAGTACGACGGACAGGGCGGTGTATAGCAATCAGCCCCAGCATTTT.

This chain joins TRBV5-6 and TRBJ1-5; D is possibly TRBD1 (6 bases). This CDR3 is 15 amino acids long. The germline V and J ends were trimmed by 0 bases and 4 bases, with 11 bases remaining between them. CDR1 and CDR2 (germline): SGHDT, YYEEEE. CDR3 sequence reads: CASSLARRGNQPQHF. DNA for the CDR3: TGTGCCAGCAGCTTGGCCAGGAGGGGGAATCAGCCCCAGCATTTT. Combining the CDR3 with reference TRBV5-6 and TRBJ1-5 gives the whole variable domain DAGVTQSPTHLIKTRGQQVTLRCSPKSGHDTVSWYQQALGQGPQFIFQYYEEEERQRGNFPDRFSGHQFPNYSSELNVNALLLGDSALYLCASSLARRGNQPQHFGDGTRLSIL.

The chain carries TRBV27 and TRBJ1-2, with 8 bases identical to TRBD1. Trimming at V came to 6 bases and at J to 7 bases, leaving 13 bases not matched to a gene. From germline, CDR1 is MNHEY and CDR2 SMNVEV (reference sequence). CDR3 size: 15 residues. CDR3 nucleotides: TGTGCCAGCAGATCCGGACAGGGAGTAATGGTTGGCTACACCTTC. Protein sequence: CASRSGQGVMVGYTF.

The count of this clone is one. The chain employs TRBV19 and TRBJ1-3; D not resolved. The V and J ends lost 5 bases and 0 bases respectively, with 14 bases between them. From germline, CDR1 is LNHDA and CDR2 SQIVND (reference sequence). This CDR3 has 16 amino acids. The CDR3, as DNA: TGTGCCAGTAGTCTCCGAGCAGATGACTCTGGAAACACCATATATTTT. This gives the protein CASSLRADDSGNTIYF.

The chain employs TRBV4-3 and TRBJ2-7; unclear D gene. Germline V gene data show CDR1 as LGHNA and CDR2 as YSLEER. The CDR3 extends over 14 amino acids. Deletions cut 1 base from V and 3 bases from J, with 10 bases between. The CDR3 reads CASSQAVGHYEQYF. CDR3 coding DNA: TGCGCCAGCAGCCAAGCTGTGGGCCACTACGAGCAGTACTTC.

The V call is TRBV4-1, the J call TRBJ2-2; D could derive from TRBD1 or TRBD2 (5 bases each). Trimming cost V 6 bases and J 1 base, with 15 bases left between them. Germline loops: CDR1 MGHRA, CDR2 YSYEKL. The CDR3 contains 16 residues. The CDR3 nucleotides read TGCGCCAGCAGTCGTACCGGGACCGAGAACACCGGGGAGCTGTTTTTT. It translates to CASSRTGTENTGELFF.